This T cell receptor (beta chain) was found in a study of T-cell reconstitution after alpha-beta-depleted transplantation in children. The ends lost 4 bases at V and 2 bases at J; junction bases unmatched: 7. The CDR3 sequence is 17 residues long. Germline values: CDR1 KGHSH, CDR2 LQKENI. Study results and caveats: Several hundred expanded graft clones reportedly were the source of alpha-beta T cells about two months after transplant.

Unique molecular identifiers were incorporated during preparation of the TCRbeta library. TCRdb processed the PCR reads anew with MiXCR; each CDR3 protein has one entry. Here the sample spans 600,000 to 800,000 distinct CDR3 sequences, around 12% being singletons. On this clonotype: Its target is unknown.

The sequence derives from a girl under 10 years old with congenital amegakaryocytic thrombocytopenia, due to receive a stem cell transplant. The chain combines TRBV18 with TRBJ2-7, with 14 bases that match TRBD2. Specimen: PBMCs, collected before TCRalphabeta/CD19-depleted stem cell transplant. The DNA of the CDR3 is TGTGCCAGCTCACGGGGGACTAGCGGGAGTACAGCCTACGAGCAGTACTTC. Translation gives CASSRGTSGSTAYEQYF.